Shown below are 31 T cell receptor gamma chains from a single sample sequenced in a study of γδ T cells in repeated Plasmodium falciparum infection (dated by TCRdb to the early 2020s). The library was generated by multiplex PCR. The instrument was an Illumina MiSeq. Public reads were reanalyzed in TCRdb with CATT, and rows carrying the same DNA were merged afterwards. For this sample the table gives about 30,000 gamma-chain clones, of which over 1.3% were detected only once. Around 19% of the sample rests with the top ten. For bulk TCR repertoire analysis, Vgamma9/Vdelta2+ and Vdelta2-negative gammadelta T cell populations were flow-sorted out of peripheral blood mononuclear cells. The source material was gamma-delta T cells from blood. These receptors were collected from a pool of human donors (malaria-infected and uninfected, not separated).

Remarks on this clone: The limits of the CDR3 on the DNA are not certain, so only TCRdb's listed CDR3 is given. With the J gene uncalled, the V gene is TRGV9. CDR1 and CDR2 (germline): GITISATS, ISYDGTV (reference sequence). The CDR3 numbers 33 amino acids, ends counted. CDR3 sequence reads: CALWEVHPFIIRNSLAVEQHLLSQVSIGRIQHF.

On this clone: This DNA's translation and the protein TCRdb lists, from a much larger clone, do not match at residue 13, likely due to a read error; the protein shown is translated from the DNA. V gene TRGV9 combines with J gene TRGJP. Assignment of the J gene here rests on matching the DNA to germline, because TCRdb gives none. The CDR3 covers 18 residues. Germline CDR1 reads GITISATS; CDR2 reads ISYDGTV (reference sequence). The CDR3 coding sequence is TGTGCCTTGTGGGAGGTGCCCGCGCAAGAGTTGGGCGAAAAAATCAAGGTATTT. Translating gives CALWEVPAQELGEKIKVF.

About this clone: TCRdb's protein for this DNA is that of a much larger clone and differs from the translation at residue 4, likely a read error; the protein shown is the DNA translation. The chain uses TRGV8 and TRGJ1 or TRGJ2. In the absence of a J gene in TCRdb, the DNA was matched to germline to assign it here. The CDR3 runs to 13 residues. Germline V gives CDR1 VENAVY, CDR2 YDSYNSRV. V was pared by 9 bases and J by 3 bases, with 11 bases of the junction left unmatched. The CDR3 reads CATRASVYYKKLF. The CDR3 nucleotides are TGTGCCACCCGGGCAAGTGTTTATTATAAGAAACTCTTT.

This clone has at least ten counts. This DNA's translation differs at residue 5 from TCRdb's protein, which comes from a much larger clone; a read error is likely, and the protein shown is translated from the DNA. This chain joins TRGV2 and TRGJ1 or TRGJ2. Since TCRdb gives no J gene, matching the DNA to germline was used here to assign it. The length of the CDR3 is 14 residues. Germline loops: CDR1 EGSNGY, CDR2 YDSYNSKV. The CDR3 coding sequence is TGTGCCACCTGGGGCGGGACTATTATGGATAAGAAACTCTTT. This sequence encodes CATWGGTIMDKKLF.

On this clone: The protein TCRdb lists belongs to a much larger clone and differs from this DNA's translation at residue 5, which points to a read error; the protein shown is made from the DNA. V usage is TRGV4 and J usage is TRGJ1 or TRGJ2. TCRdb supplies no J gene; here it was assigned by aligning the nucleotide sequence to germline. This CDR3 contains 13 residues. Germline trimming cut 6 bases from V and 3 bases from J; bases unmatched to any gene: 8. Germline loops: CDR1 EGSTGY, CDR2 YDSYTSSV. CDR3 sequence: CATWSRVYYKKLF. The CDR3 nucleotides read TGTGCCACCTGGAGTAGAGTTTATTATAAGAAACTCTTT.

Concerning this clone: The TCRdb record carries a much larger clone's protein, which differs from this DNA's translation at residue 12; a read error is the likely cause, and the protein listed here is the DNA translation. No J gene was named, though the V gene is TRGV9. Germline V gene sequence: CDR1 GITISATS, CDR2 ISYDGTV (reference sequence). This CDR3 has 14 residues. The chain's CDR3 is CALWEGPTYYKELF. DNA of the CDR3: TGTGCCTTGTGGGAGGGACCTACTTATTATAAGGAACTCTTT.

This clone was detected many times. The J gene is TRGJ1 or TRGJ2, the V gene TRGV9. As TCRdb names no J gene, one was assigned here on the basis of a DNA match to germline. CDR3 length equals 13 residues. Germline V CDR1 and CDR2: GITISATS, ISYDGTV (reference sequence). V lost 2 bases to trimming and J lost 7 bases; unmatched junction nucleotides: 8. CDR3 nucleotide sequence: TGTGCCTTGTGGGAGGGTAAACGGTATAAGAAACTCTTT. Its protein product is CALWEGKRYKKLF.

This clone was recorded many times. The rearrangement links TRGV8 to TRGJP1. The J segment lost 4 bases and the V segment lost 5 bases, leaving 10 bases of the junction unmatched. The CDR3 spans 15 residues. Germline V CDR1 and CDR2: VENAVY, YDSYNSRV. CDR3 coding DNA: TGTGCCACCTGGGGACTGCGATTCACTGGTTGGTTCAAGATATTT. Protein: CATWGLRFTGWFKIF.

Concerning this clone: A far larger clone differs by one base, so this is likely a read error. Within the sample, other DNA sequences also encode this same CDR3. No J gene call was made, and the V gene is TRGV8. CDR1 VENAVY and CDR2 YDSYNSRV come from the germline V gene. The CDR3 consists of 13 residues. The CDR3 loop reads CATWDPPYYKKLF. In DNA, the CDR3 is TGTGCCACCTGGGATCCTCCTTATTATAAGAAACTTTTT.

This clone has only a few counts. The protein that TCRdb holds for this DNA derives from a much larger clone and differs from the translated DNA at residue 8, which likely indicates a read error; the protein shown here is translated from the DNA. This sequence joins TRGV9 and TRGJP. TCRdb offers no J gene call, so here the DNA was matched to germline to obtain one. The CDR3 is made up of 18 amino acids. V lost 2 bases to trimming and J lost 3 bases; unmatched junction nucleotides: 7. Germline V gene lookup returns CDR1 GITISATS and CDR2 ISYDGTV (reference sequence). CDR3 amino acids: CALWEGHQQELGKKIKVF. In DNA form, the CDR3 reads TGTGCCTTGTGGGAGGGCCACCAGCAAGAGTTGGGCAAAAAAATCAAGGTATTT.

This clone was seen ten or more times. A much larger clone differs by one base, so this may be a read error. The chain employs TRGV3 and TRGJ1 or TRGJ2. No J gene is reported in TCRdb; it was inferred here by comparing the DNA with germline. This CDR3 comprises 15 residues. The V gene's germline CDR1 is VTNTFY and CDR2 YDVSTARD (reference sequence). The chain's CDR3 is CATWDYPGGGAKKLF. CDR3 nucleotides: TGCGCCACCTGGGACTATCCCGGGGGGGGGGCCAAGAAACTCTTT.

This clone was counted many times. The protein in TCRdb stems from a much larger clone and differs at residue 13 from this DNA's translation, likely a read error; here the protein is translated from the DNA. V gene assignment gives TRGV9, but the J gene was left uncalled. Per germline, CDR1 GITISATS and CDR2 ISYDGTV (reference sequence). The CDR3 is 15 amino acids. CDR3 residues: CALWEVSRNYYKNLF. The CDR3 nucleotides read TGTGCCTTGTGGGAGGTCTCCAGGAATTATTATAAGAACCTCTTT.

This clone occurred a few times. The protein given by TCRdb reflects a much larger clone and differs at residue 8 from this DNA's translation, likely from a read error; the protein shown is the DNA's translation. This rearrangement joins TRGV9 to TRGJ1 or TRGJ2. The V segment lost 1 base and the J segment 0 bases; nucleotides outside the gene matches: 15. The CDR3 runs to 18 residues. Germline assignment: CDR1 GITISATS and CDR2 ISYDGTV (reference sequence). In DNA form, the CDR3 reads TGTGCCTTGTGGGAGGTATCCCATGGGCTATCGAATTATTATAAGAAACTCTTT. This codes for CALWEVSHGLSNYYKKLF.

Turning to this clone: One base separates it from a far larger clone, so it is likely a read error. Other nucleotide sequences in the sample specify the same CDR3. The chain couples TRGV8 to TRGJP2. This CDR3 is built from 14 residues. Germline V gene lookup returns CDR1 VENAVY and CDR2 YDSYNSRV. This CDR3 reads CATWDTGGDWIKTF. The CDR3 bases are TGTGCCACCTGGGATACAGGCGGTGATTGGATCAAGACGTTC.

This clone was counted ten times or more. The CDR3, as DNA: TGTGCCACCTGGGATCGAGGAGGAGATTGGATCAAGACGTTT. Protein product: CATWDRGGDWIKTF. This chain joins TRGV4 and TRGJP2. Germline loops: CDR1 EGSTGY, CDR2 YDSYTSSV. There are 14 residues in the CDR3. The ends lost 3 bases at V and 8 bases at J; junction bases unmatched: 9.

This clone was seen only a few times. TCRdb's protein, taken from a much larger clone, differs from this DNA's translation at residue 3, likely owing to a read error; the protein displayed comes from the DNA. The chain joins TRGV4 to TRGJ1 or TRGJ2. The J gene was missing in TCRdb and was found by matching the end of the DNA to germline. The CDR3 has 14 residues. Germline CDR1 reads EGSTGY; CDR2 reads YDSYTSSV. The CDR3 DNA reads as TGTGCCGCCTGGGATGGGCCTCGTCGTTATAAGAAACTCTTT. Translated, it gives CAAWDGPRRYKKLF.

This clone was detected many times. A read error likely explains why the TCRdb protein, taken from a much larger clone, differs from this DNA's translation at residue 7; the protein shown is translated from the DNA. This chain joins TRGV2 and TRGJP2. Since TCRdb gives no J gene, matching the DNA to germline was used here to assign it. This CDR3 is built from 15 residues. Germline CDR1 reads EGSNGY; CDR2 reads YDSYNSKV. J lost 3 bases, V lost 9 bases, and 13 bases had no gene match. The CDR3 nucleotides are TGTGCCACCCGGGGGGACACCCGTAGTGATTGGATCAAGACGTTT. It specifies CATRGDTRSDWIKTF.

This clone was recorded a few times. A read error is likely here: a far larger clone is one base away. This chain links TRGV8 with TRGJP2. No J gene was available from TCRdb, and it was assigned here by a germline match of the DNA. Germline values: CDR1 VENAVY, CDR2 YDSYNSRV. The CDR3 runs to 13 residues. The CDR3 loop is CATWVCSDWIKTF. The DNA for the CDR3 is TGTGCCACCTGGGTTTGTAGCGATTGGATCAAGACGTTT.

The table lists this clone with a few counts. The TCRdb record carries a much larger clone's protein, which differs from this DNA's translation at residue 2; a read error is the likely cause, and the protein listed here is the DNA translation. V is TRGV3 and J is TRGJ1 or TRGJ2. No J gene is reported in TCRdb; it was inferred here by comparing the DNA with germline. Germline assignment: CDR1 VTNTFY and CDR2 YDVSTARD (reference sequence). The CDR3 covers 13 residues. CDR3 DNA sequence: TGTACCACCTGGGACAGGCCCCGTGATAAGAAACTCTTT. Protein product: CTTWDRPRDKKLF.

Details on this clone: The protein held in TCRdb is that of a much larger clone and does not match this DNA's translation at residue 5, likely because of a read error; the protein shown is translated from the DNA. The rearrangement uses TRGV3 and TRGJ1 or TRGJ2. The length of the CDR3 is 18 residues. Germline CDR1 reads VTNTFY; CDR2 reads YDVSTARD (reference sequence). The CDR3 nucleotides are TGTGCCACCTGGGGCAGGCGAATAGCCAGGACCCTTTATTATAAGAAACTCTTT. Translated, it gives CATWGRRIARTLYYKKLF.

In this sample, this clone turned up a few times. TCRdb records a much larger clone's protein for this DNA, with a difference at residue 13 that likely arises from a read error; the protein given is the translation of the DNA. The chain joins TRGV9 to TRGJ1 or TRGJ2. Here the J gene was assigned by germline matching of the DNA, as TCRdb has none. The germline V gene has CDR1 GITISATS and CDR2 ISYDGTV (reference sequence). This CDR3 spans 18 amino acids. The DNA of the CDR3 is TGTGCCTTGTGGGAGGTATCCCAAGGGCTATCGAATAATTATAAGAAACTCTTT. Translation: CALWEVSQGLSNNYKKLF.

Many counts were recorded for this clone. Translating this DNA gives a protein that differs at residue 10 from the TCRdb one, which belongs to a much larger clone; a read error is likely, and the protein shown is this translation. The J gene is TRGJ1 or TRGJ2, the V gene TRGV9. TCRdb supplies no J gene; here it was assigned by aligning the nucleotide sequence to germline. This CDR3 comprises 13 residues. Germline CDR1 GITISATS, CDR2 ISYDGTV (reference sequence). The CDR3: CALWEPDGYRKLF. The CDR3 nucleotides read TGTGCCTTGTGGGAGCCCGACGGTTATAGGAAACTCTTT.

A remark on this clone: The mismatch at residue 7 between this DNA's translation and the TCRdb protein of a much larger clone likely reflects a read error; the protein shown is translated from the DNA. The V call is TRGV9, the J call TRGJ1 or TRGJ2. Since TCRdb gives no J gene, matching the DNA to germline was used here to assign it. CDR1 is GITISATS, CDR2 ISYDGTV, per germline (reference sequence). The ends lost 3 bases at V and 3 bases at J; junction bases unmatched: 14. The CDR3 extends over 16 amino acids. The CDR3 sequence: CALWEPWTRAYYKKLF. The CDR3 bases are TGTGCCTTGTGGGAGCCGTGGACCAGGGCTTATTATAAGAAACTCTTT.

This clone has more than one count but fewer than ten. This probably arose from a read error, given a far larger clone one base away. This chain connects TRGV4 to TRGJ1 or TRGJ2. Germline matching of the DNA provided the J gene here, since TCRdb leaves it blank. This CDR3 has 13 residues. CDR1 and CDR2 (germline): EGSTGY, YDSYTSSV. Losses at the gene ends were 0 bases for V and 10 bases for J; bases not matched to a gene: 9. The CDR3 DNA reads as TGTGCCACCTGGGATGGGCAGATTTACAAGAAACTCTTT. Its protein product is CATWDGQIYKKLF.

This clone was detected only a few times. The protein recorded in TCRdb matches a much larger clone and deviates from this DNA's translation at residue 9, suggesting a read error; the protein here is obtained by translating the DNA. The genes are TRGV4 and TRGJP2. TCRdb offers no J gene call, so here the DNA was matched to germline to obtain one. Germline V gene sequence: CDR1 EGSTGY, CDR2 YDSYTSSV. Trimming cost V 0 bases and J 0 bases; bases outside gene matches: 7. The CDR3 loop spans 17 amino acids. The CDR3 reads CATWDGPVHSSDWIKTF. For the CDR3, the DNA is TGTGCCACCTGGGATGGGCCCGTACATAGTAGTGATTGGATCAAGACGTTT.

In its sample, this clone was seen a few times. Only one base separates this from a far larger clonotype, so it likely reflects a read error. In the same sample, other DNA sequences code for this CDR3. This chain joins TRGV5 and TRGJ1 or TRGJ2. The CDR3 runs to 13 residues. Trimming at V came to 7 bases and at J to 7 bases, leaving 13 bases not matched to a gene. Germline loops: CDR1 VINAFY, CDR2 YDVSNSKD. The CDR3 region is CATCDPLLYKKLF. DNA of the CDR3: TGTGCCACCTGCGACCCGTTATTATATAAGAAACTCTTT.

Concerning this clone: A read error likely explains why the TCRdb protein, taken from a much larger clone, differs from this DNA's translation at residue 4; the protein shown is translated from the DNA. In the same sample, other DNA sequences code for this CDR3. This rearrangement joins TRGV9 to TRGJP. TCRdb lists no J gene, so it was determined here by aligning the DNA to germline. Germline V gene sequence: CDR1 GITISATS, CDR2 ISYDGTV (reference sequence). This CDR3 contains 17 residues. In DNA form, the CDR3 reads TGTGCCTTGCGGGACTCCCCTTCCGAGTTGGGCAAAAAAATCAAGGTATTT. Its protein is CALRDSPSELGKKIKVF.

This clone was counted a few times. TCRdb's protein, taken from a much larger clone, differs from this DNA's translation at residue 15, likely owing to a read error; the protein displayed comes from the DNA. CDR3 coding DNA: TGTGCCTTGTGGGAGGGCCACCCGGGTCCCATACGCTACCTAAGGAAACTCTTT. Protein: CALWEGHPGPIRYLRKLF. V is TRGV9 and J is TRGJ1 or TRGJ2. As TCRdb names no J gene, one was assigned here on the basis of a DNA match to germline. The germline V gene encodes CDR1 GITISATS and CDR2 ISYDGTV (reference sequence). There are 18 residues in the CDR3. Germline trimming cut 2 bases from V and 12 bases from J; bases unmatched to any gene: 28.

As for this clone: TCRdb assigns this DNA the protein of a much larger clone, which departs from its translation at residue 5; this likely reflects a read error, and the protein shown comes from translating the DNA. CDR3 DNA sequence: TGTGCCACCTGGAACGGGATGGGTTATAAGAAACTCTTT. Its translation: CATWNGMGYKKLF. J is TRGJ1 or TRGJ2 and V is TRGV2. In the absence of a J gene in TCRdb, the DNA was matched to germline to assign it here. Germline V gives CDR1 EGSNGY, CDR2 YDSYNSKV. The CDR3 is made up of 13 amino acids.

This clone was counted only a few times. The protein TCRdb gives is from a much larger clone and does not agree with this DNA's translation at residues 5 and 9, likely a read error; the protein shown here comes from the DNA. The chain has TRGV5 and TRGJ1 or TRGJ2. This CDR3 contains 13 residues. CDR1 is VINAFY and CDR2 is YDVSNSKD in the germline V gene. The CDR3 is CATWASYYCKKLF. In nucleotides, the CDR3 is TGTGCCACCTGGGCCAGTTATTATTGTAAGAAACTCTTT.

About this clone: TCRdb records a much larger clone's protein for this DNA, with a difference at residue 4 that likely arises from a read error; the protein given is the translation of the DNA. CDR3 sequence reads: CAPSYYKKLF. The CDR3 region has the DNA TGTGCCCCGAGTTATTATAAGAAACTCTTT. This sequence joins TRGV9 and TRGJ1 or TRGJ2. TCRdb is silent on the J gene; assignment here came from matching the DNA to germline. Germline V CDR1 and CDR2: GITISATS, ISYDGTV (reference sequence). CDR3 length equals 10 residues. After removal of 12 bases from V and 3 bases from J, the junction contained 5 bases not matched to a gene.